This T cell receptor (beta chain) was retrieved from a study of T cell responses to AZD1222 COVID-19 vaccine. General study results and limits: When two AZD1222 doses had been given, Spike-specific TCR breadth and depth rose. Clonal diversity was possibly underestimated; the donors were predominantly white British and more often female. Regions left unmutated in variants are reportedly the target of nearly half of spike-specific TCRs. The CD4 TCRs associated with vaccination extended across spike and predominated at 160-218 and 743-854.

Concerning this clone itself: The antigen remains unidentified.

The CDR3 has 15 amino acids. With V trimmed by 0 bases and J by 4 bases, 5 bases remained unmatched. Germline V gene sequence: CDR1 SGHRS, CDR2 YFSETQ. Generated by immunoSEQ multiplex PCR, the TCRdb table keeps only in-frame clones and is missing some. The table has 120,000 or so clones, around 89% seen once. The clonotype was recovered from an adult in good health. The chain couples TRBV5-1 to TRBJ1-1; 8 nucleotides align to TRBD1. Here the sequenced sample was peripheral blood, taken on day 0 of MenACWY control vaccination. CDR3 in DNA: TGCGCCAGCAGCTTGGGCGACAGGGGTACCACTGAAGCTTTCTTT. Amino acid sequence: CASSLGDRGTTEAFF.